The rows below give T cell receptor beta chains drawn from one sample of a study of T cell repertoires in cytomegalovirus infection. Each CDR3 protein gets one entry after TCRdb re-called the reads with MiXCR. This sample has around 550,000 distinct CDR3 sequences; approximately 25% occur once, and the top ten carry less than 15%. The sample was PBMCs. These receptors were obtained from a human donor in good health (CMV status not recorded). Some clones in this sample may be carry-over from other donors' samples. CDR3s include the opening cysteine and the closing phenylalanine or tryptophan. The D gene is left open where the match is weak. Clone size is not always given. Where it is, it says once, few, many or a class for expanded clones.

TRBV30,TRBD1,TRBJ1-2,-,CAWKDRDGYTF,TGTGCCTGGAAGGACAGGGACGGCTACACCTTC
TRBV7-2,-,TRBJ1-2,few,CASSLFQGRRGYTF,TGTGCCAGCAGCTTATTCCAGGGCAGAAGGGGCTACACCTTC
TRBV5-6,TRBD1,TRBJ1-2,few,CASSLEDRGGGGYTF,TGTGCCAGCAGCTTGGAGGACAGGGGTGGGGGAGGCTACACCTTC
TRBV19,TRBD1,TRBJ2-5,-,CASTGQGRVGETQYF,TGTGCCAGTACCGGACAGGGAAGGGTCGGGGAGACCCAGTACTTC
TRBV28,-,TRBJ1-3,few,CASSLGGAQGNTIYF,TGTGCCAGCAGTTTAGGGGGGGCGCAAGGAAACACCATATATTTT
TRBV11-2,-,TRBJ2-1,-,CASSFGASYNEQFF,TGTGCCAGCAGTTTCGGCGCCTCCTACAATGAGCAGTTCTTC
TRBV29-1,-,TRBJ1-5,-,CSVVGTGNQPQHF,TGCAGCGTTGTAGGGACGGGCAATCAGCCCCAGCATTTT
TRBV19,-,TRBJ2-1,-,CASSIDRERNEQFF,TGTGCCAGTAGTATAGACAGGGAGAGGAATGAGCAGTTCTTC
TRBV6-2/TRBV6-3,TRBD2,TRBJ2-1,once,CASSYSITGGRAPFF,TGTGCCAGCAGTTACTCGATTACCGGCGGGAGGGCCCCGTTCTTC
TRBV7-6,-,TRBJ2-2,-,CASSRVRNANTGELFF,TGTGCCAGCAGCCGCGTTAGAAACGCGAACACCGGGGAGCTGTTTTTT
TRBV6-2/TRBV6-3,TRBD2,TRBJ2-3,-,CASSDPGTSGRADTQYF,TGTGCCAGCAGCGACCCCGGGACTAGCGGGCGGGCAGATACGCAGTATTTT
TRBV6-1,-,TRBJ1-2,-,CASKGSRLYGYTF,TGTGCCAGCAAGGGGAGCAGGCTCTATGGCTACACCTTC
TRBV28,TRBD2,TRBJ2-7,many,CASSPWGLAAHPLYF,TGTGCCAGCAGCCCTTGGGGACTAGCGGCACACCCCCTGTACTTC
TRBV6-2/TRBV6-3,TRBD2,TRBJ2-4,-,CASRTGTSGNYIQYF,TGTGCCAGCAGAACCGGGACTAGCGGGAACTACATTCAGTACTTC
TRBV6-2/TRBV6-3,-,TRBJ1-1,-,CASSYSGIMNTEAFF,TGTGCCAGCAGTTACTCTGGGATTATGAACACTGAAGCTTTCTTT
TRBV7-8,TRBD2,TRBJ2-2,-,CASSAGGGGSSPGELFF,TGTGCCAGCAGCGCGGGCGGCGGCGGGAGTTCTCCCGGGGAGCTGTTTTTT
TRBV7-2,-,TRBJ1-1,many,CASSSRPTEAFF,TGTGCCAGCAGCTCCCGTCCCACTGAAGCTTTCTTT
TRBV6-1,TRBD2,TRBJ2-1,many,CASGEGSGTNEQFF,TGTGCCAGCGGGGAGGGTAGCGGGACGAATGAGCAGTTCTTC
TRBV9,-,TRBJ2-3,-,CASRGGSYTDTQYF,TGTGCCAGCAGGGGGGGATCGTACACAGATACGCAGTATTTT
TRBV7-2,-,TRBJ1-5,many,CASSLDINQPQHF,TGTGCCAGCAGCTTAGATATCAATCAGCCCCAGCATTTT
TRBV2,TRBD1,TRBJ1-1,-,CASRGDRENTEAFF,TGTGCCAGCAGAGGGGACAGGGAGAACACTGAAGCTTTCTTT
TRBV20-1,TRBD2,TRBJ2-5,-,CSAEASTSAQETQYF,TGCAGTGCTGAGGCCTCGACTAGCGCGCAAGAGACCCAGTACTTC
TRBV7-2,-,TRBJ2-2,many,CASSPVAANTGELFF,TGTGCCAGCAGCCCCGTGGCGGCGAACACCGGGGAGCTGTTTTTT
TRBV29-1,-,TRBJ1-2,-,CSARTAGIVGGYTF,TGCAGCGCCCGGACGGCGGGGATCGTTGGGGGCTACACCTTC
TRBV11-2,-,TRBJ2-2,-,CASSLGRSIDQNTGELFF,TGTGCCAGCAGCTTAGGTCGGTCTATAGATCAGAACACCGGGGAGCTGTTTTTT
TRBV19,-,TRBJ1-1,-,CASSIGKTLLGNTEAFF,TGTGCCAGTAGTATAGGTAAGACCTTGTTGGGCAACACTGAAGCTTTCTTT
TRBV19,-,TRBJ1-3,-,CASSNGRFSKSGGNTIYF,TGTGCCAGTAGTAACGGACGGTTCTCTAAATCGGGAGGAAACACCATATATTTT
TRBV7-9,-,TRBJ2-2,-,CASSLALTRGTGELFF,TGTGCCAGCAGCTTAGCCCTCACGCGGGGCACCGGGGAGCTGTTTTTT
TRBV6-2/TRBV6-3,-,TRBJ1-1,few,CASRSLGPRTEAFF,TGTGCCAGCAGGTCCCTAGGCCCTAGGACTGAAGCTTTCTTT
TRBV12-3/TRBV12-4,-,TRBJ1-6,many,CASSSSRTDVNSPLHF,TGTGCCAGCAGTTCTTCTCGGACAGACGTTAATTCACCCCTCCACTTT
TRBV5-4,-,TRBJ2-5,-,CASSGSQRLETQYF,TGTGCCAGCAGCGGCTCACAGAGATTGGAGACCCAGTACTTC
TRBV7-6,-,TRBJ2-2,many,CASSLETLLGGELFF,TGTGCCAGCAGCTTAGAAACCCTCCTGGGCGGGGAGCTGTTTTTT
TRBV6-1,-,TRBJ1-5,-,CASSEMQVGLQPQHF,TGTGCCAGCAGTGAAATGCAGGTAGGGCTTCAGCCCCAGCATTTT
TRBV20-1,TRBD1,TRBJ1-4,few,CSAKQGPNEKLFF,TGCAGTGCTAAACAGGGGCCTAATGAAAAACTGTTTTTT
TRBV6-5,TRBD1,TRBJ1-2,-,CASSYSTGGYGYTF,TGTGCCAGCAGTTACTCGACAGGGGGCTATGGCTACACCTTC
TRBV7-2,-,TRBJ2-4,-,CASSPSWGAGNIQYF,TGTGCCAGCAGCCCCTCTTGGGGAGCTGGAAACATTCAGTACTTC
TRBV5-6,-,TRBJ1-5,-,CASSLYSYSNQPQHF,TGTGCCAGCAGCTTGTATAGTTATAGCAATCAGCCCCAGCATTTT